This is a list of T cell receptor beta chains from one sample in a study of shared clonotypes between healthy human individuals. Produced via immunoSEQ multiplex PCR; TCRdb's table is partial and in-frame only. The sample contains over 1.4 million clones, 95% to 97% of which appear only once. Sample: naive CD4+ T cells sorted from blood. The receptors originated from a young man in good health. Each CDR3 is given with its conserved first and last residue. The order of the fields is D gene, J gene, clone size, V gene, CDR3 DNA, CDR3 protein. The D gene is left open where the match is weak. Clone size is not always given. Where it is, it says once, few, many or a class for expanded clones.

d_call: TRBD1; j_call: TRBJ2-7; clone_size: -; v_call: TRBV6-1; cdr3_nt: TGTGCCAGCAGTGAAGTTTGGGACAGCCTCTACGAGCAGTACTTC; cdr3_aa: CASSEVWDSLYEQYF
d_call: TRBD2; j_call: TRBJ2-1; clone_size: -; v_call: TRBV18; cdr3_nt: TGTGCCAGCTCACCAGAGAGGCTAGCGGGAGCCGATAATGAGCAGTTCTTC; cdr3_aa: CASSPERLAGADNEQFF
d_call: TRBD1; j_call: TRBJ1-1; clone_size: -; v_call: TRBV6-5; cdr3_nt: TGTGCCAGCAGGGGGGACAGACATTCTGAAGCTTTCTTT; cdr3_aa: CASRGDRHSEAFF
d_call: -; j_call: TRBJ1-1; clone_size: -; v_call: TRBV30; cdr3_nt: TGTGCCTGGGGGGGGCGCGACACTGAAGCTTTCTTT; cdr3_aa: CAWGGRDTEAFF
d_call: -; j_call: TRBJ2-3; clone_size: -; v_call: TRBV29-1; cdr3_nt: TGCAGCACAATGGGGCTATATGCAGATACGCAGTATTTT; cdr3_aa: CSTMGLYADTQYF
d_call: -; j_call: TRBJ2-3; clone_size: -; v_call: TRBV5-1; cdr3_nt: TGCGCCAGCAGCCAGGGGACTACAGATACGCAGTATTTT; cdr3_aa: CASSQGTTDTQYF
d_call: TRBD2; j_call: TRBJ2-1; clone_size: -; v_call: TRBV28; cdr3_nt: TGTGCCAGCAGTGAGGGGACTAGTAGGTACAATGAGCAGTTCTTC; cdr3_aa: CASSEGTSRYNEQFF
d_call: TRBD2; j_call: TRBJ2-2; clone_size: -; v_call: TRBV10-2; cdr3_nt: TGCGCCAGCAGTGTATCCGGGACTAGCGGGGCGAACACCGGGGAGCTGTTTTTT; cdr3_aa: CASSVSGTSGANTGELFF
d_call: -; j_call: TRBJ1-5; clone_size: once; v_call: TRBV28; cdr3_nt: TGTGCCAGCAGTTCACTCAATCAGCCCCAGCATTTT; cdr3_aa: CASSSLNQPQHF
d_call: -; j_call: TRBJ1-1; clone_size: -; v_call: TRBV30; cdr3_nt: TGTGCCTGGAGTGTACTCCCGAACACTGAAGCTTTCTTT; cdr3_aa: CAWSVLPNTEAFF
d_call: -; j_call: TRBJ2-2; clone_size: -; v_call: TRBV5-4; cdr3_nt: TGTGCCAGCAGCTTGAAGCTCCACGGGGAGCTGTTTTTT; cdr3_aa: CASSLKLHGELFF
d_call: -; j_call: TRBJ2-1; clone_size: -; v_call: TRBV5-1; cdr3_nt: TGCGCCAGCAGCTCGGACGTCCTAAATGAGCAGTTCTTC; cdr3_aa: CASSSDVLNEQFF
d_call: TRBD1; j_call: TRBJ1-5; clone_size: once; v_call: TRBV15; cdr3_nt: TGTGCCACCAGCCCCCACGGGACAGGGACCAATCAGCCCCAGCATTTT; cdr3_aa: CATSPHGTGTNQPQHF
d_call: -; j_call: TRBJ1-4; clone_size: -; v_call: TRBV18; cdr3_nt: TGTGCCAGCTCACCACTGTTCAGGGTTAATGAAAAACTGTTTTTT; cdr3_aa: CASSPLFRVNEKLFF
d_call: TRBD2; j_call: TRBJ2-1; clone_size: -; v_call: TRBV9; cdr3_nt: TGTGCCAGCAGCCACTCTAGCGGGAGGGGGGGTGAGCAGTTCTTC; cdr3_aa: CASSHSSGRGGEQFF
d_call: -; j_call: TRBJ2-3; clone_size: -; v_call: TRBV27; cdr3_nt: TGTGCCAGCAGTTTAGGGGAAGGATTCACAGATACGCAGTATTTT; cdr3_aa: CASSLGEGFTDTQYF
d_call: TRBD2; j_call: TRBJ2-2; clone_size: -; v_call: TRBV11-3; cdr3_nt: TGTGCCAGCAGCTCACCCCGGGGGGGCCCCCCCGGGGAGCTGTTTTTT; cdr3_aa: CASSSPRGGPPGELFF
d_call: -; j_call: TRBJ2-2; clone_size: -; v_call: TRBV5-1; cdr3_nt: TGCGCCAGCAGCGTACAGGGTCGGGGCACCGGGGAGCTGTTTTTT; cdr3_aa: CASSVQGRGTGELFF
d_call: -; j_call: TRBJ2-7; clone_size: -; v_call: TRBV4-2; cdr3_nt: TGTGCCAGCAGCTTACAGGGAATCGGCGCCGAGGGGGAGCAGTACTTC; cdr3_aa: CASSLQGIGAEGEQYF
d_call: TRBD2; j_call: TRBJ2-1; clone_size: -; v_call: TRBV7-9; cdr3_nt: TGTGCCAGCAGCCCTACTAGCGGACTCCGGGATGAGCAGTTCTTC; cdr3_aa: CASSPTSGLRDEQFF
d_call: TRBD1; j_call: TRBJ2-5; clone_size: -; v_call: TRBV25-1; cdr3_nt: TGTGCCAGCAGTGGGGGACAGGGACCTCCGGAGACCCAGTACTTC; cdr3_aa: CASSGGQGPPETQYF
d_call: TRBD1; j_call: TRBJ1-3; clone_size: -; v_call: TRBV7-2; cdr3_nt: TGTGCCAGCAGCTTAGGGACAGGACTCAACTCTGGAAACACCATATATTTT; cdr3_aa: CASSLGTGLNSGNTIYF
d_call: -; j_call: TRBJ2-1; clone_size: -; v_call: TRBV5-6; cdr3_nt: TGTGCCAGCAGCTTTTCTATCGATGAGCAGTTCTTC; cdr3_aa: CASSFSIDEQFF
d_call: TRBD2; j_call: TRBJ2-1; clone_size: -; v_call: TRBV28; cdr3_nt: TGTGCCAGCAGTCTCGGGACTAGCGGGAGGGCCGAGGTGTTCTTC; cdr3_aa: CASSLGTSGRAEVFF
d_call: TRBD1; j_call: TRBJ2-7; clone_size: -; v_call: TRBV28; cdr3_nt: TGTGCCAGCAGTTCCGGGACAGGGCCCTACGAGCAGTACTTC; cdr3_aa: CASSSGTGPYEQYF
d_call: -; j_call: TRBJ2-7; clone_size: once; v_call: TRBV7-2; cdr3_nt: TGTGCCAGCAGCCTGGGATTGGGATACGAGCAGTACTTC; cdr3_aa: CASSLGLGYEQYF
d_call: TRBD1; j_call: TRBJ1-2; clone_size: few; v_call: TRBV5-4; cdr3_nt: TGTGCCAGCAGCTCTGGGACAGGAATTAACTATGGCTACACCTTC; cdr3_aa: CASSSGTGINYGYTF
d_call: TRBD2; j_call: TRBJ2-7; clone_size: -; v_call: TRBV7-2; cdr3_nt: TGTGCCAGCAGCTTTAGGACTAGCGGGGTGGTCTCCTACGAGCAGTACTTC; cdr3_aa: CASSFRTSGVVSYEQYF
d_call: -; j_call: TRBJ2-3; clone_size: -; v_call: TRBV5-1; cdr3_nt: TGCGCCAGCAGCTTGCCTTTGGGCGACACAGATACGCAGTATTTT; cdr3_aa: CASSLPLGDTDTQYF
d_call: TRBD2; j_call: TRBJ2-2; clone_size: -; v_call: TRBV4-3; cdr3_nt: TGCGCCAGCAGCCAACTAGCGGGAGTACGGACCGGGGAGCTGTTTTTT; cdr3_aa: CASSQLAGVRTGELFF
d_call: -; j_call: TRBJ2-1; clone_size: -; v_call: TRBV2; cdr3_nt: TGTGCCAGCAGTGCCGACATCTACAATGAGCAGTTCTTC; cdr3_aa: CASSADIYNEQFF
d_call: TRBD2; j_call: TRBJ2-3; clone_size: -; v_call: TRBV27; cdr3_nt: TGTGCCAGCAGTTTCAGCGGGCTAGCGGATTCCACAGATACGCAGTATTTT; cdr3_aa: CASSFSGLADSTDTQYF
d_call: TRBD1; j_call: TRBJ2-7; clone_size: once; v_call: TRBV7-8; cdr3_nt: TGTGCCAGCAGCTTAAGGCGACAGGGAACTGGCGAGCAGTACTTC; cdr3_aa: CASSLRRQGTGEQYF
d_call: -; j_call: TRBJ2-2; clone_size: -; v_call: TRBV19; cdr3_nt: TGTGCCAGTATAACAGGTCCCGGGTCCGGGGAGCTGTTTTTT; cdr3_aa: CASITGPGSGELFF
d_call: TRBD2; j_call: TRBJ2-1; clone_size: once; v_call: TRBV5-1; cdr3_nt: TGCGCCAGCAGCGAGGGACTAGCTTTTGAGCAGTTCTTC; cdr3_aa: CASSEGLAFEQFF
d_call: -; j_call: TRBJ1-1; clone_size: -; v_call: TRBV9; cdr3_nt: TGTGCCAGCAGCGTAGCTCTACAAGGGGAAACTGAAGCTTTCTTT; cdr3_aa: CASSVALQGETEAFF
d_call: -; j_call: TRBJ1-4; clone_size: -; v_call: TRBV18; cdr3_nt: TGTGCCAGCTCACCACTTTCAGGCGAAAAACTGTTTTTT; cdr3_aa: CASSPLSGEKLFF
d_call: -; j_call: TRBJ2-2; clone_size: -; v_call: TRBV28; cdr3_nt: TGTGCCAGCGCCCCGGGGGCCAACACCGGGGAGCTGTTTTTT; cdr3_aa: CASAPGANTGELFF
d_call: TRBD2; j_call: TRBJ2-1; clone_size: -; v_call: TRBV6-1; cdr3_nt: TGTGCCAGCACTAAGGGACTAGCAAACGATGAGCAGTTCTTC; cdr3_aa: CASTKGLANDEQFF
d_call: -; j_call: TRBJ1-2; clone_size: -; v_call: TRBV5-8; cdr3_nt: TGTGCCAGCAGGCAGGGGCGGTTATCTAACTATGGCTACACCTTC; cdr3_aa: CASRQGRLSNYGYTF